This TCR beta chain was captured by sequencing in a study of cytomegalovirus exposure and HLA in healthy donors. PCR was performed using 60 Vbeta and 13 Jbeta primers. Sequenced by immunoSEQ multiplex PCR; TCRdb stores in-frame clones only, minus some. The table has about 280,000 clones, roughly 90% seen once; the top ten hold about 2.3%. This clone was observed a single time. Its antigen remains unknown. V shed 0 bases and J shed 6 bases, with 12 bases lying between them. The CDR3 loop spans 14 amino acids. Germline CDR1 is GTSNPN and CDR2 is SVGIG (reference sequence). Findings and caveats of the study: Common viral pathogens were later found to be apparently linked to several of the most significant clusters. It was reported in a later analysis that an Asian-associated ancestry cluster showed fewer N-insertions than the roughly 670-donor mean. Presence/absence analyses assumed roughly uniform sequencing depth across donors. Approximately 17,000 TCR beta sequences were associated with HLA alleles at 0.05 false discovery rate in a later analysis.

The specimen sequenced was PBMCs. This clonotype was obtained from a young woman in good health and CMV-seronegative. J is TRBJ1-5 and V is TRBV30; D remains unclear. The CDR3 sequence: CAWSVRMSGQPQHF. CDR3 DNA sequence: TGTGCCTGGAGTGTACGAATGAGTGGTCAGCCCCAGCATTTT.